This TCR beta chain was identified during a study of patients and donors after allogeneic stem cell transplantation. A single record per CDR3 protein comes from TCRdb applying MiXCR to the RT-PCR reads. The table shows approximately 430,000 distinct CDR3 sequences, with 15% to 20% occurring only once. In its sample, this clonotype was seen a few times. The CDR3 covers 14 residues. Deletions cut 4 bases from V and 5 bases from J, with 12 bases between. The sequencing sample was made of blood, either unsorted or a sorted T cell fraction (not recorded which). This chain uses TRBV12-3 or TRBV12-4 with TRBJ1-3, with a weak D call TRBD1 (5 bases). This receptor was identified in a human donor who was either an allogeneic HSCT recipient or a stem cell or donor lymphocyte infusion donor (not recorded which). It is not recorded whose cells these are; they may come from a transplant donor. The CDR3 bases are TGTGCCAGCAGTTCCCGGGACGGTAGAAACACCATATATTTT. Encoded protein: CASSSRDGRNTIYF.